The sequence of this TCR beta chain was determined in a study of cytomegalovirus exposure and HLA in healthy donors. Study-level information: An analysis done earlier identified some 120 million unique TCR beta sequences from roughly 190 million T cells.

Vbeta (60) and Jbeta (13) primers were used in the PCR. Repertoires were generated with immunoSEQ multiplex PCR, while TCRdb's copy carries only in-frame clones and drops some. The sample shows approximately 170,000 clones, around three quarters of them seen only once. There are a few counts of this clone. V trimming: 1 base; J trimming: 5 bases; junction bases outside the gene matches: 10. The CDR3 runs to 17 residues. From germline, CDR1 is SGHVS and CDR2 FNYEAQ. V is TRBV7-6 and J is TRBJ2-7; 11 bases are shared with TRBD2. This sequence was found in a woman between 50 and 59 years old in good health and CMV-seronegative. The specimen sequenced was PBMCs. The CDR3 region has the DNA TGTGCCAGCAGCTTAGTGGGGGCTAGCGGGGGGATGAACGAGCAGTACTTC. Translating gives CASSLVGASGGMNEQYF.